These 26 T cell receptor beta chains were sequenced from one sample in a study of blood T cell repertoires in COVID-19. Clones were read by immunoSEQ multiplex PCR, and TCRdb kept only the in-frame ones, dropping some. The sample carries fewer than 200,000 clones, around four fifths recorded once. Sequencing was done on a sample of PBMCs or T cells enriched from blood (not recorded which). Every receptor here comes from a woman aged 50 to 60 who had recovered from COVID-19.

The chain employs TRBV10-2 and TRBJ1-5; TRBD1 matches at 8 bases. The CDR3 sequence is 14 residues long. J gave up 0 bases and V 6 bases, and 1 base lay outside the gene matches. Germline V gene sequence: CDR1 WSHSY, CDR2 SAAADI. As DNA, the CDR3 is TGCGCCAGCAGGACAGGGGATAGCAATCAGCCCCAGCATTTT. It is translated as CASRTGDSNQPQHF.

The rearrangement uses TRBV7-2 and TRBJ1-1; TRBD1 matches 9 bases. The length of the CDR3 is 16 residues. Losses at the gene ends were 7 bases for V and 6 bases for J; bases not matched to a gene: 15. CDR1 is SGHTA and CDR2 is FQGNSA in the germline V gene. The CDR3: CASKSGDRVGLPEAFF. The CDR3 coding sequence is TGTGCCAGCAAATCGGGGGACAGGGTGGGGTTACCTGAAGCTTTCTTT.

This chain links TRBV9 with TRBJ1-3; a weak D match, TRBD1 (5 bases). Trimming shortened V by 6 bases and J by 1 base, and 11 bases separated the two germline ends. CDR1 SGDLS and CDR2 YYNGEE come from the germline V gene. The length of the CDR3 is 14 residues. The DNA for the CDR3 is TGTGCCAGCAATCGGGACTTGTCTGGAAACACCATATATTTT. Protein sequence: CASNRDLSGNTIYF.

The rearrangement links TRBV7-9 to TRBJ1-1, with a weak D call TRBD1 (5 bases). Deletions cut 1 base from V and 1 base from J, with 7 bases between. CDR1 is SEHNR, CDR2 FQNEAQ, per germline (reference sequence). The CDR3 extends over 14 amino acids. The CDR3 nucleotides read TGTGCCAGCAGCTTAGGGCAGGGGAACACTGAAGCTTTCTTT. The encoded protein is CASSLGQGNTEAFF.

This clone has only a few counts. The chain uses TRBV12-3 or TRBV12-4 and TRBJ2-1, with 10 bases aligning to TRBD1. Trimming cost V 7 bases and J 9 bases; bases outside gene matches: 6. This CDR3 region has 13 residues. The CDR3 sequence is CASIPTGGSEQFF. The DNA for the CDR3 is TGTGCCAGCATCCCGACAGGGGGCAGTGAGCAGTTCTTC.

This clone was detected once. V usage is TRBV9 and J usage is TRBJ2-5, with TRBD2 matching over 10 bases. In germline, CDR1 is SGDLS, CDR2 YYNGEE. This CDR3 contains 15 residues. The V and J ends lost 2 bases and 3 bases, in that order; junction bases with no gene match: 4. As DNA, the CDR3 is TGTGCCAGCAGCGTCACTAGCGGGGTGAAAGAGACCCAGTACTTC. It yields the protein CASSVTSGVKETQYF.

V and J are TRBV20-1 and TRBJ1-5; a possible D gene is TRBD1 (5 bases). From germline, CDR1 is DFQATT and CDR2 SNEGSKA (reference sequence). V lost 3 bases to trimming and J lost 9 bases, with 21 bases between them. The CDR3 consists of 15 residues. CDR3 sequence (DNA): TGCAGTGCTAGTTCCGGGGGAGCCCTCCTTCGGCCCCAGCATTTT. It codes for CSASSGGALLRPQHF.

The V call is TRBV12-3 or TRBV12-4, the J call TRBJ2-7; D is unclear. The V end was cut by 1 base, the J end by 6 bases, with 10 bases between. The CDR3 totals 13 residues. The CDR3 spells CASSLVLQSEQYV. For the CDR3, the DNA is TGTGCCAGCAGTTTAGTCCTACAGTCCGAGCAGTACGTC.

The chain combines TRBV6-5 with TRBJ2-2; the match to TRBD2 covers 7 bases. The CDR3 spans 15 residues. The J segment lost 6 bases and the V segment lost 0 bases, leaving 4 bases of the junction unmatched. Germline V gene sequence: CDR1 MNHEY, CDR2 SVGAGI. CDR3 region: CASSYSAGRAGELFF. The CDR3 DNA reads TGTGCCAGCAGTTACTCGGCAGGGAGGGCCGGGGAGCTGTTTTTT.

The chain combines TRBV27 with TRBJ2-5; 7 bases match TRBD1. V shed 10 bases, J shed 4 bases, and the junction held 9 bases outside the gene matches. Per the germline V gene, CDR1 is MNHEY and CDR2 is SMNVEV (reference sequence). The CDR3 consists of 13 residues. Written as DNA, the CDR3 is TGTGCCACCAGGTCGACAGGGCGAGAGACCCAGTACTTC. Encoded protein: CATRSTGRETQYF.

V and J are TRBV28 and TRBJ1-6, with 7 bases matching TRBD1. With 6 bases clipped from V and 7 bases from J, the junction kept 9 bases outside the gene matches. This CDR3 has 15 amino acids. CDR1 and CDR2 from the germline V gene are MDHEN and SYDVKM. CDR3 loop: CASSHRSGGNSPLHF. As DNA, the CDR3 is TGTGCCAGCAGCCATCGATCAGGGGGGAATTCACCCCTCCACTTT.

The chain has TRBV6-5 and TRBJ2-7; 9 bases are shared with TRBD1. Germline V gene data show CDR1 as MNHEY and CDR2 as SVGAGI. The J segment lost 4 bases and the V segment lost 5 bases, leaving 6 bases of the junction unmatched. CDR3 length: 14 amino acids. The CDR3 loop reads CASSTDRGSYEQYV. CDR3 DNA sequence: TGTGCCAGCAGTACGGACAGGGGTAGTTACGAGCAGTACGTC.

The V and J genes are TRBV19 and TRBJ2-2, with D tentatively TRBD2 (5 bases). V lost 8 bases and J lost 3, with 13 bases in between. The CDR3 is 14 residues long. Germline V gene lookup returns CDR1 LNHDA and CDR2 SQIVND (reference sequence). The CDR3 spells CASRSAGDTGELFF. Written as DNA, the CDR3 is TGTGCCAGTCGCTCCGCCGGGGACACCGGGGAGCTGTTTTTT.

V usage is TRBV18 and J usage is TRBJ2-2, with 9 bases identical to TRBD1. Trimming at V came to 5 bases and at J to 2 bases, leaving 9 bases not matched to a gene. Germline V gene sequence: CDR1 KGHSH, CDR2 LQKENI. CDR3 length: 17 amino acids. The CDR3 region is CASSSLQGASNTGELFF. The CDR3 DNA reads TGTGCCAGCTCATCCTTACAGGGGGCGTCTAACACCGGGGAGCTGTTTTTT.

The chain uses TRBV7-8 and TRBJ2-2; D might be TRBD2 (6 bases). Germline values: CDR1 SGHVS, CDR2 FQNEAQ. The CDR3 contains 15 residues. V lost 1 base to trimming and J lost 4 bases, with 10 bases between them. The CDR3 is CASSLGRGRTGELFF. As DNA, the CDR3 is TGTGCCAGCAGCTTAGGGCGGGGTCGCACCGGGGAGCTGTTTTTT.

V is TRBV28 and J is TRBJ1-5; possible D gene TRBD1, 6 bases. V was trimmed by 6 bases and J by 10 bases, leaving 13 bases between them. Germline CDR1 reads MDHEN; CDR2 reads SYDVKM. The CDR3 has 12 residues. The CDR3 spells CASRQGPRPQHF. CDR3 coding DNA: TGTGCCAGCAGGCAGGGGCCCCGACCCCAGCATTTT.

This CDR3 is CASSPRGLNRSSYNEQFF. CDR3 DNA sequence: TGTGCCAGTAGCCCCAGGGGGCTTAATCGCAGCTCCTACAATGAGCAGTTCTTC. This chain links TRBV19 with TRBJ2-1, with TRBD1 identical over 8 bases. The V gene's germline CDR1 is LNHDA and CDR2 SQIVND (reference sequence). Unmatched junction bases numbered 13, after V lost 6 bases and J lost 0 bases. This CDR3 spans 18 amino acids. Full variable domain (missing parts from reference TRBV19 and TRBJ2-1): DGGITQSPKYLFRKEGQNVTLSCEQNLNHDAMYWYRQDPGQGLRLIYYSQIVNDFQKGDIAEGYSVSREKKESFPLTVTSAQKNPTAFYLCASSPRGLNRSSYNEQFFGPGTRLTVL.

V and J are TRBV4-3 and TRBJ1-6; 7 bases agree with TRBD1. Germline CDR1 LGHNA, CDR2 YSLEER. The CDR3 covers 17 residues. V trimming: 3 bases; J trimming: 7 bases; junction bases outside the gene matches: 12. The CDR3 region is CASSQLDRFSRNSPLHF. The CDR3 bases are TGCGCCAGCAGCCAGCTGGACAGGTTCTCCCGGAATTCACCCCTCCACTTT.

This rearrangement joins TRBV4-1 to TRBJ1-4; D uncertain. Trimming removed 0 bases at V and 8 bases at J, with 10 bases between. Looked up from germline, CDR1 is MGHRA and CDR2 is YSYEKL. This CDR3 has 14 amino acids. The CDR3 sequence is CASSQDSGREKLFF. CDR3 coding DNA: TGCGCCAGCAGCCAAGACTCGGGGAGGGAAAAACTGTTTTTT.

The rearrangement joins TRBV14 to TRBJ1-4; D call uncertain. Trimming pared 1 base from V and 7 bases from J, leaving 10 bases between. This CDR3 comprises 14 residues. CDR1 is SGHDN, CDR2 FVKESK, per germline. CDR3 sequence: CASSQVGFGEKLFF. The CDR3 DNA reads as TGTGCCAGCAGCCAAGTCGGGTTTGGTGAAAAACTGTTTTTT.

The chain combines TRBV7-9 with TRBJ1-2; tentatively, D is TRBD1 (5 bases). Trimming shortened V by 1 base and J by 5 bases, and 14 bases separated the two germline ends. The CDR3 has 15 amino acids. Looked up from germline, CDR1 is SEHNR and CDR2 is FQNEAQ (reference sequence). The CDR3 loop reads CASSLGRPRGYGYTF. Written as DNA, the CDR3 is TGTGCCAGCAGCTTAGGGCGCCCGCGGGGGTATGGCTACACCTTC.

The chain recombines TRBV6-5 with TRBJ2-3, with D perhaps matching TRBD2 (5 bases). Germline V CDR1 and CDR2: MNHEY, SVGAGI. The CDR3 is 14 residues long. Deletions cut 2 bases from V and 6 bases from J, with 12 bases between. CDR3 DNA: TGTGCCAGCAGTTACGTTTCAGCGGCCGATACGCAGTATTTT. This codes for CASSYVSAADTQYF.

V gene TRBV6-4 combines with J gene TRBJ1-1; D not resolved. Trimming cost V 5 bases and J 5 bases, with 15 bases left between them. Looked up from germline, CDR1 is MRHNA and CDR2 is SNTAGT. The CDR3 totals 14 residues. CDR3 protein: CASSRTGSRTEAFF. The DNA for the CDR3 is TGTGCCAGCAGTCGGACGGGGAGTAGGACTGAAGCTTTCTTT.

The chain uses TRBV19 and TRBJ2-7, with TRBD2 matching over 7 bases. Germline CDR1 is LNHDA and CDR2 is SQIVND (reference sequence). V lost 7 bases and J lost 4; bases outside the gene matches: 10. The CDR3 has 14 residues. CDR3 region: CASIRREKGYEQYV. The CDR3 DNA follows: TGTGCCAGTATACGGCGGGAGAAAGGTTACGAGCAGTACGTC.

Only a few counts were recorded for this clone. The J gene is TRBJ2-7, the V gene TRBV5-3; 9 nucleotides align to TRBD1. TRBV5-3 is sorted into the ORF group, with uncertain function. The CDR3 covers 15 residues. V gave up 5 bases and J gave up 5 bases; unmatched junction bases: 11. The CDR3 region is CARSSPGQGLHEQYV. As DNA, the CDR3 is TGTGCCAGAAGTTCTCCGGGACAGGGATTACACGAGCAGTACGTC.

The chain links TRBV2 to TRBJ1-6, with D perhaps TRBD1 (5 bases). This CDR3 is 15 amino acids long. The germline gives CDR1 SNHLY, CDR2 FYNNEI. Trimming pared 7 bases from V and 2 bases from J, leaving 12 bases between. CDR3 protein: CASKTGGTYNSPLHF. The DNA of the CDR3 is TGTGCCAGCAAAACGGGGGGGACCTATAATTCACCCCTCCACTTT.